This passage covers 22 T cell receptor beta chains from one sample sequenced in a study of blood T cell repertoires in COVID-19. TCRdb keeps only in-frame clones here, not all; method: immunoSEQ multiplex PCR. The sample lists about 120,000 clones; 88% were seen once. Source material: peripheral blood. The receptors shown here come from a human donor in a cohort sampled during active COVID-19.

The chain links TRBV7-6 to TRBJ1-1; D remains unclear. CDR1 and CDR2 from the germline V gene are SGHVS and FNYEAQ. V lost 1 base, J lost 5 bases, and 8 bases lay in between. The CDR3 has 13 residues. CDR3 sequence (DNA): TGTGCCAGCAGCTTAGACAGACGGACTGAAGCTTTCTTT. Translating it yields CASSLDRRTEAFF.

The rearrangement joins TRBV2 to TRBJ2-5; tentative D call: TRBD2 (5 bases). V shed 4 bases and J shed 2 bases, with 8 bases lying between them. This CDR3 contains 13 residues. Per germline, CDR1 SNHLY and CDR2 FYNNEI. CDR3 sequence (DNA): TGTGCCAGCAGTGCCCGGGGACAAGAGACCCAGTACTTC. This sequence encodes CASSARGQETQYF.

The chain is built from TRBV5-1 and TRBJ1-6, with D unclear. CDR3 length equals 14 residues. Trimming took 0 bases from V and 15 from J, leaving 16 bases between them. Germline V lookup: CDR1 SGHRS, CDR2 YFSETQ. CDR3 region: CASSLGGKLGVLHF. The CDR3 bases are TGCGCCAGCAGCTTGGGAGGGAAATTAGGAGTCCTCCACTTT.

The chain recombines TRBV7-2 with TRBJ2-5, with 10 bases identical to TRBD1. The CDR3 runs to 14 residues. J gave up 4 bases and V 1 base, and 0 bases lay outside the gene matches. In germline, CDR1 is SGHTA, CDR2 FQGNSA. The CDR3 region has the DNA TGTGCCAGCAGCTTAGGGACAGGGGGAGAGACCCAGTACTTC. Translating gives CASSLGTGGETQYF.

The V and J genes are TRBV5-4 and TRBJ2-7, with TRBD1 matching 10 bases. With 4 bases clipped from V and 5 bases from J, the junction kept 9 bases outside the gene matches. CDR1 is SGHNT and CDR2 is YYREEE in the germline V gene (reference sequence). This CDR3 spans 15 amino acids. CDR3 in amino acids: CASSRTTGGVHEQYF. CDR3 in DNA: TGTGCCAGCAGCCGGACGACAGGGGGCGTCCACGAGCAGTACTTC. Full variable domain (rest looked up from reference TRBV5-4 and TRBJ2-7): ETGVTQSPTHLIKTRGQQVTLRCSSQSGHNTVSWYQQALGQGPQFIFQYYREEENGRGNFPPRFSGLQFPNYSSELNVNALELDDSALYLCASSRTTGGVHEQYFGPGTRLTVT.

The rearrangement uses TRBV6-2 or TRBV6-3 and TRBJ2-7; no clear D gene. Germline lookup yields CDR1 MNHEY and CDR2 SVGEGT. The CDR3 loop spans 11 amino acids. Trimming shortened V by 2 bases and J by 6 bases, and 5 bases separated the two germline ends. The CDR3 sequence is CASSYRVEQYF. The CDR3 bases are TGTGCCAGCAGTTACCGGGTCGAGCAGTACTTC.

The chain is built from TRBV5-6 and TRBJ2-1; 8 bases map to TRBD2. The length of the CDR3 is 11 residues. Germline V CDR1 and CDR2: SGHDT, YYEEEE. Trimming removed 6 bases from V and 9 bases from J; junction bases left unmatched: 2. The DNA for the CDR3 is TGTGCCAGCAAGCGGGGGACTGAGCAGTTCTTC. It yields the protein CASKRGTEQFF.

The chain combines TRBV5-4 with TRBJ2-3; 10 positions match TRBD2. Losses at the gene ends were 3 bases for V and 0 bases for J; bases not matched to a gene: 7. There are 17 residues in the CDR3. CDR1 and CDR2 from the germline V gene are SGHNT and YYREEE (reference sequence). In DNA, the CDR3 is TGTGCCAGCAGCTACCATAGCGGGAGGCCTAGCACAGATACGCAGTATTTT. Translated: CASSYHSGRPSTDTQYF.

The chain is built from TRBV4-2 and TRBJ2-3, with 10 positions matching TRBD2. This CDR3 spans 17 amino acids. Per the germline V gene, CDR1 is LGHNA and CDR2 is YNFKEQ. The junction had 10 bases not matched to a gene; V was cut back by 5 bases and J by 2 bases. CDR3 nucleotides: TGTGCCAGCAGCGAATCTAGCGGGAGACATTACACAGATACGCAGTATTTT. Its protein is CASSESSGRHYTDTQYF.

The CDR3, as DNA: TGCGCCAGCAGCCCGGGTTCCGGGACAGGGAGGGCCGGGGAGCTGTTTTTT. Protein product: CASSPGSGTGRAGELFF. The chain employs TRBV5-1 and TRBJ2-2, with 9 bases fitting TRBD1. The CDR3 is 17 amino acids. With 4 bases clipped from V and 6 bases from J, the junction kept 13 bases outside the gene matches. CDR1 is SGHRS and CDR2 is YFSETQ in the germline V gene.

This chain links TRBV3-1 (or the pseudogene TRBV3-2) with TRBJ1-2; a possible D gene is TRBD1 (6 bases). Germline values: CDR1 LGHDT, CDR2 YNNKEL (reference sequence). V was cut by 7 bases and J by 6 bases, with 15 bases left in between. The CDR3 contains 13 residues. The CDR3 DNA reads TGTGCCAGCACGCTCAGGGGCGCAAATGGCTACACCTTC. As protein: CASTLRGANGYTF.

The V call is TRBV19, the J call TRBJ1-6; 12 bases are a match to TRBD1. The germline CDR1 and CDR2 sequences are LNHDA and SQIVND (reference sequence). The CDR3 is 14 amino acids. J was trimmed by 5 bases and V by 10 bases; bases with no gene match: 3. CDR3 DNA: TGTGCCACAAGGGACAGGGGGCATAATTCACCCCTCCACTTT. This translates into CATRDRGHNSPLHF.

In this sample, this clone turned up once. The chain is built from TRBV10-3 and TRBJ2-1, with 9 bases fitting TRBD2. V shed 3 bases and J 4 bases; nucleotides not matched to a gene: 7. Germline assignment: CDR1 ENHRY and CDR2 SYGVKD. The CDR3 consists of 16 residues. CDR3 protein: CAISDSLAGVYNEQFF. In nucleotides, the CDR3 is TGTGCCATCAGTGACTCTTTAGCGGGAGTTTACAATGAGCAGTTCTTC.

This clone was seen only a few times. The rearrangement uses TRBV7-9 and TRBJ1-2; D may be TRBD1 (6 bases). The germline V gene has CDR1 SEHNR and CDR2 FQNEAQ (reference sequence). CDR3 size: 15 residues. V lost 5 bases and J 0 bases, leaving 13 bases between the germline ends. CDR3 residues: CASSKKDRANYGYTF. CDR3 nucleotides: TGTGCCAGCAGCAAAAAGGACAGAGCTAACTATGGCTACACCTTC.

The chain joins TRBV7-9 to TRBJ2-7; TRBD1 matches at 10 bases. The CDR3 totals 14 residues. Trimming at V came to 2 bases and at J to 3 bases, leaving 1 base not matched to a gene. In germline, CDR1 is SEHNR, CDR2 FQNEAQ (reference sequence). CDR3 sequence (DNA): TGTGCCAGCAGCTTATGGGACAGGGGCTACGAGCAGTACTTC. As protein: CASSLWDRGYEQYF.

The chain combines TRBV13 with TRBJ2-3; 8 nucleotides match TRBD2. The CDR3 runs 13 residues. Trimming removed 0 bases from V and 14 bases from J; junction bases left unmatched: 7. Germline CDR1 PRHDT, CDR2 FYEKMQ (reference sequence). The CDR3 reads CASSLGLREGPYF. The DNA of the CDR3 is TGTGCCAGCAGCTTAGGCCTACGGGAGGGTCCGTATTTT.

The chain carries TRBV3-1 (or the pseudogene TRBV3-2) and TRBJ2-7; 7 nucleotides align to TRBD1. J gave up 4 bases and V 4 bases, and 25 bases lay outside the gene matches. Germline assignment: CDR1 LGHDT and CDR2 YNNKEL (reference sequence). The CDR3 totals 20 residues. The CDR3: CASSPSAWGTDRVGFYEQYF. The CDR3 nucleotides are TGTGCCAGCAGCCCCTCGGCCTGGGGGACCGACAGGGTCGGGTTTTACGAGCAGTACTTC.

This chain uses TRBV4-1 with TRBJ2-7, with a possible D match to TRBD1 (5 bases). The ends were cut back, 0 bases at V and 2 bases at J, with 17 bases in the middle. The CDR3 loop spans 17 amino acids. Germline CDR1 and CDR2: MGHRA and YSYEKL. Here the CDR3 reads CASSQDETTALPYEQYF. The CDR3 DNA follows: TGCGCCAGCAGCCAAGATGAGACGACAGCGCTACCCTACGAGCAGTACTTC.

The chain couples TRBV12-3 or TRBV12-4 to TRBJ2-7; possible D gene TRBD2, 5 bases. V lost 6 bases to trimming and J lost 6 bases, with 15 bases between them. This CDR3 is built from 13 residues. The DNA for the CDR3 is TGTGCCAGCAGCCGAGGGCCGCAGGCCGAGCAGTACTTC. This gives the protein CASSRGPQAEQYF.

The chain is built from TRBV4-2 and TRBJ2-7; 8 nucleotides agree with TRBD1. The length of the CDR3 is 13 residues. Germline CDR1 and CDR2: LGHNA and YNFKEQ. After removal of 3 bases from V and 5 bases from J, the junction contained 3 bases not matched to a gene. In DNA form, the CDR3 reads TGTGCCAGCAGCCAGGGGGACAGGAACGAGCAGTACTTC. Translating it yields CASSQGDRNEQYF.

This clone was observed a single time. V gene TRBV7-9 combines with J gene TRBJ1-1; 8 nucleotides align to TRBD1. The CDR3 has 15 residues. Germline loops: CDR1 SEHNR, CDR2 FQNEAQ (reference sequence). V was pared by 4 bases and J by 6 bases, with 10 bases of the junction left unmatched. CDR3 sequence reads: CASSSIDRGTAEAFF. CDR3 nucleotide sequence: TGTGCCAGCAGCTCGATCGACAGGGGCACTGCTGAAGCTTTCTTT.

Here the CDR3 reads CASNWAGGIGETQYF. The CDR3 nucleotides are TGTGCCAGCAATTGGGCGGGGGGGATAGGAGAGACCCAGTACTTC. The chain has TRBV6-4 and TRBJ2-5; TRBD2 agrees at 9 bases. Germline lookup yields CDR1 MRHNA and CDR2 SNTAGT. The trim removed 7 bases at V and 4 bases at J, leaving 10 bases unmatched. This CDR3 is 15 amino acids long.